The 27 T cell receptor beta chains below were found in one sample sequenced in a study of cytomegalovirus exposure and HLA in healthy donors. In the PCR, 60 Vbeta and 13 Jbeta primers were used. Clones were read by immunoSEQ multiplex PCR, and TCRdb kept only the in-frame ones, dropping some. The sample carries approximately 220,000 clones, 82% recorded once. Sequenced: PBMCs. These receptors were collected from a man aged 40-50 years in good health and CMV-seropositive.

This chain joins TRBV7-9 and TRBJ1-4; D possibly corresponds to TRBD1 (6 bases). Between the trimmed V and J ends, which lost 1 base and 7 bases, there was a span of 13 bases. The CDR3 is 15 amino acids. CDR1 and CDR2 from the germline V gene are SEHNR and FQNEAQ (reference sequence). The CDR3 loop reads CASSLDAGTPEKLFF. The CDR3 region has the DNA TGTGCCAGCAGCTTAGATGCCGGGACACCTGAAAAACTGTTTTTT.

This chain links TRBV16 with TRBJ1-1, with D uncertain. V dropped 2 bases and J dropped 5 bases, with 6 bases sitting between them. Germline values: CDR1 KGHSY, CDR2 FQNENV. The CDR3 spans 12 residues. The CDR3 sequence is CASSQLVTEAFF. CDR3 DNA: TGTGCCAGCAGCCAACTTGTTACTGAAGCTTTCTTT.

CDR3 nucleotide sequence: TGTGCCAGCAGTGAAGGCATAGCGGGAGGGGACGAGCAGTACTTC. Its translation: CASSEGIAGGDEQYF. The chain has TRBV2 and TRBJ2-5; 11 bases map to TRBD2. With the DNA end fitting TRBJ2-7 better, the J assignment may be wrong. Germline-derived CDR1 and CDR2 are SNHLY and FYNNEI. The CDR3 spans 15 residues.

This chain links TRBV6-1 with TRBJ1-5; the D gene is possibly TRBD1 (6 bases). Trimming shortened V by 8 bases and J by 9 bases, and 20 bases separated the two germline ends. Germline lookup yields CDR1 MNHNS and CDR2 SASEGT. This CDR3 is 14 amino acids long. CDR3 DNA sequence: TGTGCCAGCTCACCAACAGGGAACTTGGGGCCCCAGCATTTT. Encoded protein: CASSPTGNLGPQHF.

This chain links TRBV9 with TRBJ2-7; the D gene is possibly TRBD2 (6 bases). The germline CDR1 and CDR2 sequences are SGDLS and YYNGEE. The germline V and J ends were trimmed by 0 bases and 7 bases, with 14 bases remaining between them. The CDR3 has 14 residues. CDR3 loop: CASSVEASRGEQYF. The CDR3 coding sequence is TGTGCCAGCAGCGTAGAGGCTAGCCGGGGGGAGCAGTACTTC.

V gene TRBV5-1 combines with J gene TRBJ1-1, with D perhaps TRBD1 (6 bases). This CDR3 is built from 14 residues. Germline V lookup: CDR1 SGHRS, CDR2 YFSETQ. V shed 1 base and J shed 6 bases, with 13 bases lying between them. DNA of the CDR3: TGCGCCAGCAGCTTGACACAGGGAAAAGCTGAAGCTTTCTTT. Translating gives CASSLTQGKAEAFF.

V and J are TRBV4-2 and TRBJ2-2, with D possibly TRBD2 on 6 matching bases. The CDR3 consists of 16 residues. Looked up from germline, CDR1 is LGHNA and CDR2 is YNFKEQ. Trimming left V 9 bases short and J 2 bases short, with 19 bases between. CDR3 in DNA: TGTGCCAGTACATATCGAATAGCGGACAACACCGGGGAGCTGTTTTTT. Amino acids: CASTYRIADNTGELFF.

The V and J genes are TRBV7-9 and TRBJ1-2; D possibly corresponds to TRBD1 (5 bases). The CDR3 sequence is 15 residues long. CDR1 is SEHNR and CDR2 is FQNEAQ in the germline V gene (reference sequence). V was clipped by 0 bases and J by 8 bases, with 16 bases between them. The CDR3 coding sequence is TGTGCCAGCAGCTTAGCCCAAACAGGCCAAGGAGGCTACACCTTC. As protein: CASSLAQTGQGGYTF.

V is TRBV6-5 and J is TRBJ2-3; maybe TRBD2 (6 bases). The V gene lost 0 bases and the J gene lost 3 bases, with 10 bases spanning the gap. CDR3 length: 15 amino acids. The germline gives CDR1 MNHEY, CDR2 SVGAGI. The CDR3 region is CASSYSTSTTDTQYF. CDR3 coding DNA: TGTGCCAGCAGTTACTCCACTAGCACGACAGATACGCAGTATTTT.

The V and J genes are TRBV6-5 and TRBJ2-2, with D perhaps TRBD2 (6 bases). Germline CDR1 is MNHEY and CDR2 is SVGAGI. V was cut by 6 bases and J by 1 base, with 9 bases left in between. The CDR3 spans 14 residues. CDR3 sequence reads: CASSGGLNTGELFF. DNA of the CDR3: TGTGCCAGCAGCGGGGGTTTGAACACCGGGGAGCTGTTTTTT.

This chain joins TRBV6-6 and TRBJ1-2; the match to TRBD1 covers 8 bases. V was clipped by 7 bases and J by 4 bases; unmatched bases: 11. This CDR3 contains 15 residues. The germline V gene has CDR1 MNHNY and CDR2 SVGAGI (reference sequence). This CDR3 is CASKDRQGLRYGYTF. The CDR3 region has the DNA TGTGCCAGCAAAGATAGACAGGGGCTACGCTATGGCTACACCTTC.

The chain uses TRBV6-6 and TRBJ2-5; D might be TRBD2 (5 bases). V dropped 0 bases and J dropped 2 bases, with 7 bases sitting between them. CDR1 is MNHNY, CDR2 SVGAGI, per germline (reference sequence). The CDR3 is made up of 14 amino acids. CDR3 sequence: CASSYSPGQETQYF. CDR3 DNA sequence: TGTGCCAGCAGTTACTCTCCGGGACAAGAGACCCAGTACTTC.

In its sample, this clone was seen once. The V gene is TRBV5-1, the J gene TRBJ1-1; D remains ambiguous. The CDR3 consists of 15 residues. Trimming shortened V by 3 bases and J by 0 bases, and 12 bases separated the two germline ends. The germline V gene encodes CDR1 SGHRS and CDR2 YFSETQ. CDR3 DNA: TGCGCCAGCAGCTCTCTTCTGTTCTTGAACACTGAAGCTTTCTTT. The encoded protein is CASSSLLFLNTEAFF. The full variable domain, its missing parts supplied by reference TRBV5-1 and TRBJ1-1, is KAGVTQTPRYLIKTRGQQVTLSCSPISGHRSVSWYQQTPGQGLQFLFEYFSETQRNKGNFPGRFSGRQFSNSRSEMNVSTLELGDSALYLCASSSLLFLNTEAFFGQGTRLTVV.

This clone occurred once. The V and J genes are TRBV29-1 and TRBJ2-7, with 10 bases fitting TRBD2. CDR3 length equals 14 residues. V shed 7 bases and J 5 bases; nucleotides not matched to a gene: 11. Germline V lookup: CDR1 SQVTM, CDR2 ANQGSEA. The CDR3 here is CSARTSGKPHEQYF. The DNA of the CDR3 is TGCAGCGCAAGAACTAGCGGGAAGCCCCACGAGCAGTACTTC.

The genes are TRBV5-6 and TRBJ2-7; D uncertain. CDR3 length: 14 residues. The germline CDR1 and CDR2 sequences are SGHDT and YYEEEE. Trimming removed 0 bases from V and 4 bases from J, with 11 bases in between. CDR3 sequence: CASSLGAPWYEQYF. The CDR3 nucleotides read TGTGCCAGCAGCTTGGGGGCTCCTTGGTACGAGCAGTACTTC.

The rearrangement uses TRBV5-1 and TRBJ2-5, with no clear D. Germline assignment: CDR1 SGHRS and CDR2 YFSETQ. The CDR3 is 16 amino acids. V was shortened by 0 bases and J by 5 bases, with 17 bases between the two germline ends. The CDR3, as DNA: TGCGCCAGCAGCTTGGAAGCGAGACCTGAGTGGGAGACCCAGTACTTC. Translation: CASSLEARPEWETQYF.

This clone was counted once. CDR3 sequence: CASSQPGQSYEQYF. The CDR3 DNA follows: TGTGCCAGCAGCCAACCGGGACAGTCCTACGAGCAGTACTTC. The chain has TRBV11-2 and TRBJ2-7; 7 bases map to TRBD1. The CDR3 is 14 residues long. V was pared by 5 bases and J by 1 base, with 5 bases of the junction left unmatched. In germline, CDR1 is SGHAT, CDR2 FQNNGV.

The chain carries TRBV6-6 and TRBJ2-1, with 7 bases fitting TRBD2. Unmatched junction bases numbered 6, after V lost 4 bases and J lost 9 bases. Germline lookup yields CDR1 MNHNY and CDR2 SVGAGI (reference sequence). This CDR3 comprises 13 residues. CDR3: CASSSWEGGEQFF. The DNA of the CDR3 is TGTGCCAGCAGTTCGTGGGAGGGCGGTGAGCAGTTCTTC.

J is TRBJ2-1 and V is TRBV27, with D perhaps TRBD2 (6 bases). V lost 0 bases and J 10 bases, leaving 19 bases between the germline ends. CDR1 is MNHEY and CDR2 is SMNVEV in the germline V gene (reference sequence). The CDR3 length is 16 residues. The CDR3 nucleotides are TGTGCCAGCAGTTTATCTGGTGGGGCGGGATTCGGGGAGCAGTTCTTC. Translation: CASSLSGGAGFGEQFF.

This chain uses TRBV15 with TRBJ2-3; TRBD2 aligns across 7 bases. V shed 0 bases, J shed 0 bases, and the junction held 3 bases outside the gene matches. The CDR3 loop spans 16 amino acids. Germline CDR1 is LNHNV and CDR2 is YYDKDF (reference sequence). CDR3 protein: CATSRDRRGSTDTQYF. The DNA for the CDR3 is TGTGCCACCAGCAGAGATAGGCGGGGGAGCACAGATACGCAGTATTTT.

This clone was picked up one time. The chain carries TRBV30 and TRBJ1-5; D ambiguous. The CDR3 loop spans 14 amino acids. Germline CDR1 is GTSNPN and CDR2 is SVGIG (reference sequence). V lost 2 bases and J lost 5, with 13 bases in between. The CDR3 bases are TGTGCCTGGAGTCAAGGAGGTACATATCAGCCCCAGCATTTT. Its protein is CAWSQGGTYQPQHF.

This chain links TRBV2 with TRBJ1-2; 7 positions agree with TRBD1. This CDR3 has 11 residues. V was pared by 11 bases and J by 4 bases, with 4 bases of the junction left unmatched. Germline V gives CDR1 SNHLY, CDR2 FYNNEI. In DNA, the CDR3 is TGTGCCCAGGGGGAGCTCTATGGCTACACCTTC. Its protein product is CAQGELYGYTF.

There are a few counts of this clone. The chain is built from TRBV7-3 and TRBJ2-3; 7 bases are shared with TRBD1. CDR3 length equals 15 residues. Germline trimming cut 5 bases from V and 4 bases from J; bases unmatched to any gene: 9. Germline lookup yields CDR1 SGHTA and CDR2 FQGTGA. CDR3 amino acids: CASSKNRGWADTQYF. For the CDR3, the DNA is TGTGCCAGCAGCAAAAACAGGGGATGGGCAGATACGCAGTATTTT.

The chain couples TRBV29-1 to TRBJ2-1; TRBD2 aligns across 7 bases. The junction had 1 base not matched to a gene; V was cut back by 3 bases and J by 2 bases. CDR1 and CDR2 from the germline V gene are SQVTM and ANQGSEA. This CDR3 contains 13 residues. The CDR3 DNA reads as TGCAGCGTTGAGCGGGAGCCCTACAATGAGCAGTTCTTC. It encodes CSVEREPYNEQFF.

This clone was counted a few times. This rearrangement joins TRBV4-1 to TRBJ1-1, with D possibly being TRBD1 (6 bases). The germline gives CDR1 MGHRA, CDR2 YSYEKL. V dropped 3 bases and J dropped 3 bases, with 11 bases sitting between them. The CDR3 has 14 residues. This chain's CDR3 is CASSHHRDHTEAFF. CDR3 nucleotide sequence: TGCGCCAGCAGCCACCACAGGGACCACACTGAAGCTTTCTTT.

J is TRBJ2-1 and V is TRBV5-1; 12 bases are shared with TRBD1. The V segment lost 1 base and the J segment 1 base; nucleotides outside the gene matches: 9. Germline-derived CDR1 and CDR2 are SGHRS and YFSETQ. The CDR3 is made up of 19 amino acids. The CDR3 is CASSLTGTGGAGSYNEQFF. CDR3 nucleotides: TGCGCCAGCAGCTTGACCGGGACAGGGGGCGCAGGGTCCTACAATGAGCAGTTCTTC. The full variable domain, in which reference TRBV5-1 and TRBJ2-1 provide the parts outside the CDR3, is KAGVTQTPRYLIKTRGQQVTLSCSPISGHRSVSWYQQTPGQGLQFLFEYFSETQRNKGNFPGRFSGRQFSNSRSEMNVSTLELGDSALYLCASSLTGTGGAGSYNEQFFGPGTRLTVL.

The rearrangement links TRBV7-8 to TRBJ1-1; perhaps TRBD1 as D (6 bases). The CDR3 totals 15 residues. Germline CDR1 is SGHVS and CDR2 is FQNEAQ. The V end was cut by 1 base, the J end by 4 bases, with 13 bases between. As DNA, the CDR3 is TGTGCCAGCAGCTTAGGGACGGACAGCGTCACTGAAGCTTTCTTT. Protein product: CASSLGTDSVTEAFF.